These T cell receptor beta chains were read from a single sample in a study of CD8 T cells in ankylosing spondylitis. TCRdb independently ran MiXCR on the 5' RACE reads; one entry per CDR3 protein. The table records 500,000 to 650,000 distinct CDR3 sequences, about 5.4% of them present only once. Sequenced material: blood, either unsorted or a sorted T cell fraction (not recorded which). The receptors were sampled from a male donor with ankylosing spondylitis. Both conserved end residues are part of each CDR3. A D gene is named only where the DNA matches it firmly. Clone sizes are shown as once, few or many counts, or a class when the clone is expanded.

d_call j_call clone_size v_call cdr3_nt cdr3_aa
TRBD1 TRBJ2-5 few TRBV5-1 TGCGCCAGCAGCCCAGCTCCCGGGACAGGGAAAGAGACCCAGTACTTC CASSPAPGTGKETQYF
NA TRBJ2-3 many TRBV28 TGTGCCAGCAGTTTTATTTCAGTCGGGCGGGACACAGATACGCAGTATTTT CASSFISVGRDTDTQYF
TRBD2 TRBJ2-1 many TRBV10-1 TGCGCCAGCAGTGAGAGAGCGGGAGCTACAATTCCTGAGCAGTTCTTC CASSERAGATIPEQFF
TRBD2 TRBJ2-2 many TRBV5-1 TGCGCCAGCAGCTTGATTATGCCTAGCGGGTCGAACACCGGGGAGCTGTTTTTT CASSLIMPSGSNTGELFF
TRBD1 TRBJ1-4 many TRBV20-1 TGCAGTGCTAGTCCCGGGACAGTGAATGAAAAACTGTTTTTT CSASPGTVNEKLFF
TRBD1 TRBJ1-5 many TRBV4-2 TGTGCCAGCAGCCAGGAGGACAGGGTTGGCAATCAGCCCCAGCATTTT CASSQEDRVGNQPQHF
NA TRBJ2-1 many TRBV5-1 TGCGCCAGCAGCTTTCTCTCCAGGGGTAAGACTGCAGGTCTGGATGAGCAGTTCTTC CASSFLSRGKTAGLDEQFF
NA TRBJ2-5 few TRBV7-8 TGTGCCAGCAGCTTGGGAATAACACAGGAAACGGAGACCCAGTACTTC CASSLGITQETETQYF
TRBD1 TRBJ2-7 many TRBV6-1 TGTGCCAGCAGCTCCGGGACAGGATCTACTAAGCAGTACTTC CASSSGTGSTKQYF
TRBD1 TRBJ1-2 few TRBV4-2 TGTGCCAGCAGCCCATCCGGGACAGGGATTGGCTACACCTTC CASSPSGTGIGYTF
NA TRBJ1-2 many TRBV20-1 TGCAGTGCCCCAGGTCCGGGGCCGGGAGGCTACACCTTC CSAPGPGPGGYTF
NA TRBJ1-2 many TRBV20-1 TGCAGTGCTAGGAGGGCTTGGGGGGAAATCTATGGCTACACCTTC CSARRAWGEIYGYTF
TRBD1 TRBJ2-1 many TRBV4-1 TGCGCCAGCAGCTTACCGGGACAGGGTGGTAATGAGCAGTTCTTC CASSLPGQGGNEQFF
TRBD1 TRBJ2-5 many TRBV28 TGTGCCAGCCTCGGACAGGGTGTCCCCCAAGAGACCCAGTACTTC CASLGQGVPQETQYF
NA TRBJ2-1 many TRBV10-2 TGCGCCAGCATCGATGCGGGACGGCATGAGCAGTTCTTC CASIDAGRHEQFF
NA TRBJ2-7 many TRBV9 TGTGCCAGCAGCGTAGGAATTCTGCGTTCGGGTTCGGAGCAGTACTTC CASSVGILRSGSEQYF
TRBD2 TRBJ2-3 many TRBV20-1 TGCAGTGCTTCACTAGCGGGAAACACAGATACGCAGTATTTT CSASLAGNTDTQYF